The 30 T cell receptor beta chains presented below share a single source sample, sequenced in a study of cytomegalovirus exposure and HLA in healthy donors. 60 Vbeta and 13 Jbeta primers were used in PCR. Repertoires were generated with immunoSEQ multiplex PCR, while TCRdb's copy carries only in-frame clones and drops some. The sample has 210,000 or so clones, 85% seen once. What was sequenced was PBMCs. These receptors all come from a human donor in good health.

This rearrangement joins TRBV7-8 to TRBJ2-1, with D perhaps matching TRBD1 (6 bases). CDR3 length: 15 amino acids. From germline, CDR1 is SGHVS and CDR2 FQNEAQ. Trimming left V 10 bases short and J 0 bases short, with 16 bases between. CDR3 amino acids: CATNPGHPSYNEQFF. CDR3 in DNA: TGTGCCACTAACCCGGGACACCCCTCCTACAATGAGCAGTTCTTC.

The chain employs TRBV6-6 and TRBJ1-2; D is uncertain. CDR1 and CDR2 from the germline V gene are MNHNY and SVGAGI (reference sequence). This CDR3 region has 15 residues. V lost 1 base to trimming and J lost 0 bases, with 9 bases between them. The CDR3 protein is CASSYYSEPNYGYTF. CDR3 nucleotides: TGTGCCAGCAGTTACTACAGTGAGCCTAACTATGGCTACACCTTC.

The chain recombines TRBV7-2 with TRBJ1-2; D gene unclear. The CDR3 has 16 amino acids. CDR1 is SGHTA and CDR2 is FQGNSA in the germline V gene. V lost 1 base and J lost 1, with 13 bases in between. This CDR3 reads CASSLVGRGDNYGYTF. CDR3 in DNA: TGTGCCAGCAGCTTAGTAGGACGGGGAGATAACTATGGCTACACCTTC.

This chain connects TRBV10-2 to TRBJ2-3; weak D call: TRBD2 (6 bases). Germline values: CDR1 WSHSY, CDR2 SAAADI. Trimming took 5 bases from V and 2 from J, leaving 11 bases between them. The CDR3 is 14 residues long. The CDR3 reads CASSRAGLTDTQYF. In nucleotides, the CDR3 is TGCGCCAGCAGTCGAGCGGGCCTCACAGATACGCAGTATTTT.

This clone appeared a few times. The chain employs TRBV4-1 and TRBJ2-2; D is ambiguous. Germline CDR1 MGHRA, CDR2 YSYEKL. Trimming took 0 bases from V and 0 from J, leaving 8 bases between them. The CDR3 consists of 16 residues. The CDR3: CASSQDPLANTGELFF. The CDR3 DNA follows: TGCGCCAGCAGCCAAGATCCCCTAGCGAACACCGGGGAGCTGTTTTTT.

The chain carries TRBV29-1 and TRBJ1-1, with D possibly being TRBD1 (5 bases). In germline, CDR1 is SQVTM, CDR2 ANQGSEA. The CDR3 is made up of 12 amino acids. V was trimmed by 2 bases and J by 6 bases, leaving 10 bases between them. Here the CDR3 DNA reads TGCAGCGTTGAACGGCAGGGCCCTGAAGCTTTCTTT. Amino acids: CSVERQGPEAFF.

This sequence joins TRBV6-1 and TRBJ1-1; weak D call: TRBD1 (5 bases). V lost 7 bases and J 6 bases, leaving 18 bases between the germline ends. CDR3 length: 14 amino acids. Germline-derived CDR1 and CDR2 are MNHNS and SASEGT. The CDR3: CASTLNRQSPEAFF. For the CDR3, the DNA is TGTGCCAGCACTCTAAATAGACAGAGCCCTGAAGCTTTCTTT.

The J gene is TRBJ2-1, the V gene TRBV10-1; D unclear. This CDR3 comprises 14 residues. Per germline, CDR1 WNHNN and CDR2 SYGVQD (reference sequence). Between the trimmed V and J ends, which lost 4 bases and 1 base, there was a span of 8 bases. The CDR3 DNA is TGCGCCAGCAGTGCGGCGGTGTCCTACAATGAGCAGTTCTTC. Residues: CASSAAVSYNEQFF.

This sequence joins TRBV9 and TRBJ2-2; no clear D gene. With 4 bases removed from V and 6 bases from J, the gap between germline ends came to 7 bases. Germline CDR1 SGDLS, CDR2 YYNGEE. CDR3 length equals 12 residues. The CDR3 is CASSSMSGELFF. In DNA form, the CDR3 reads TGTGCCAGCAGCTCCATGTCCGGGGAGCTGTTTTTT.

The chain couples TRBV25-1 to TRBJ1-5, with 9 bases that match TRBD1. The germline CDR1 and CDR2 sequences are MGHDK and SYGVNS. The CDR3 runs to 14 residues. V was pared by 6 bases and J by 6 bases, with 6 bases of the junction left unmatched. In nucleotides, the CDR3 is TGTGCCAGCAGCGATACAGGGGGCGGTCAGCCCCAGCATTTT. It is translated as CASSDTGGGQPQHF.

The gene calls are TRBV28 and TRBJ1-1, with TRBD1 identical over 7 bases. V lost 7 bases to trimming and J lost 3 bases; unmatched junction nucleotides: 8. This CDR3 is built from 14 residues. Per germline, CDR1 MDHEN and CDR2 SYDVKM. DNA of the CDR3: TGTGCCAGCATTGAGGACAGGCCCGACACTGAAGCTTTCTTT. Translation gives CASIEDRPDTEAFF.

The chain combines TRBV7-3 with TRBJ2-1; 13 bases line up with TRBD2. The germline CDR1 and CDR2 sequences are SGHTA and FQGTGA. The CDR3 sequence is 17 residues long. V was pared by 0 bases and J by 5 bases, with 4 bases of the junction left unmatched. The CDR3 sequence: CASSLTLGTSGNNEQFF. The CDR3 coding sequence is TGTGCCAGCAGCTTAACGCTCGGGACTAGCGGGAACAATGAGCAGTTCTTC.

The rearrangement joins TRBV25-1 to TRBJ1-5; D is perhaps TRBD1 (6 bases). V shed 8 bases and J shed 4 bases, with 12 bases lying between them. CDR1 and CDR2 from the germline V gene are MGHDK and SYGVNS. The CDR3 sequence is 13 residues long. CDR3 protein: CASAPQGNQPQHF. The CDR3 bases are TGTGCCAGCGCACCACAGGGTAATCAGCCCCAGCATTTT.

The chain is built from TRBV5-4 and TRBJ2-2, with 7 bases fitting TRBD2. Germline assignment: CDR1 SGHNT and CDR2 YYREEE (reference sequence). J lost 1 base, V lost 6 bases, and 3 bases had no gene match. The CDR3 totals 14 residues. DNA for the CDR3: TGTGCCAGCACCTGGGGGGGGAACACCGGGGAGCTGTTTTTT. Translated: CASTWGGNTGELFF.

This clone was observed a handful of times. The V gene is TRBV25-1, the J gene TRBJ2-7, with 13 bases matching TRBD2. Looked up from germline, CDR1 is MGHDK and CDR2 is SYGVNS. CDR3 length: 15 residues. With V trimmed by 8 bases and J by 4 bases, 8 bases remained unmatched. CDR3: CASVDGTSGIYEQYF. The CDR3 bases are TGTGCCAGCGTCGACGGGACTAGCGGGATATACGAGCAGTACTTC.

V usage is TRBV2 and J usage is TRBJ2-5, with TRBD2 matching over 14 bases. Germline assignment: CDR1 SNHLY and CDR2 FYNNEI. The trim removed 8 bases at V and 2 bases at J, leaving 4 bases unmatched. CDR3 length: 15 residues. The CDR3 bases are TGTGCCAGCGGGGGGACTAGCGGGAGACAAGAGACCCAGTACTTC. Translating it yields CASGGTSGRQETQYF. Together with reference TRBV2 and TRBJ2-5, the CDR3 gives the full variable domain: EPEVTQTPSHQVTQMGQEVILRCVPISNHLYFYWYRQILGQKVEFLVSFYNNEISEKSEIFDDQFSVERPDGSNFTLKIRSTKLEDSAMYFCASGGTSGRQETQYFGPGTRLLVL.

This clone appeared a single time. The chain has TRBV27 and TRBJ2-1; D might be TRBD1 (6 bases). Germline-derived CDR1 and CDR2 are MNHEY and SMNVEV (reference sequence). Trimming took 4 bases from V and 9 from J, leaving 19 bases between them. The CDR3 loop spans 15 amino acids. The CDR3 is CASSYLQGTPTEQFF. The CDR3 DNA follows: TGTGCCAGCAGTTACTTACAGGGAACCCCCACTGAGCAGTTCTTC.

The sample holds one count of this clone. This sequence joins TRBV7-8 and TRBJ1-5; no clear D. CDR1 SGHVS and CDR2 FQNEAQ come from the germline V gene. The CDR3 contains 14 residues. Deletions cut 3 bases from V and 4 bases from J, with 10 bases between. CDR3 nucleotides: TGTGCCAGCAGCTTTACGCCAGTTAATCAGCCCCAGCATTTT. Amino acids: CASSFTPVNQPQHF.

The sample holds a few counts of this clone. The chain employs TRBV7-2 and TRBJ2-3, with TRBD2 matching over 8 bases. The V segment lost 5 bases and the J segment 5 bases; nucleotides outside the gene matches: 12. The CDR3 has 16 amino acids. CDR1 SGHTA and CDR2 FQGNSA come from the germline V gene. The CDR3 nucleotides are TGTGCCAGCAGCCTCAGCGGGAGTGGGGCGGGAGATACGCAGTATTTT. It encodes CASSLSGSGAGDTQYF.

The V and J genes are TRBV5-3 and TRBJ1-1; tentative D call: TRBD1 (6 bases). TRBV5-3 has ORF status, its function being uncertain. Trimming removed 5 bases from V and 10 bases from J, with 18 bases in between. The CDR3 is made up of 13 amino acids. The CDR3 DNA sequence: TGTGCCAGAAGTTATCAGGGGCTCCGGGGAGCTTTCTTT. This encodes CARSYQGLRGAFF.

V gene TRBV6-1 combines with J gene TRBJ1-5; 7 nucleotides align to TRBD1. This CDR3 is 14 amino acids long. Germline values: CDR1 MNHNS, CDR2 SASEGT. V lost 6 bases to trimming and J lost 6 bases; unmatched junction nucleotides: 8. CDR3 sequence: CASREGAGGQPQHF. The DNA of the CDR3 is TGTGCCAGCAGGGAGGGGGCTGGGGGTCAGCCCCAGCATTTT.

The chain joins TRBV10-3 to TRBJ1-1, with TRBD1 as a possible D gene (5 bases). Germline assignment: CDR1 ENHRY and CDR2 SYGVKD. The CDR3 totals 12 residues. V lost 4 bases, J lost 5 bases, and 8 bases lay in between. The chain's CDR3 is CAISADSTEAFF. Here the CDR3 DNA reads TGTGCCATCAGTGCAGACAGTACTGAAGCTTTCTTT.

This sequence joins TRBV28 and TRBJ2-7, with TRBD2 matching over 7 bases. CDR3 size: 15 residues. The junction had 11 bases not matched to a gene; V was cut back by 6 bases and J by 3 bases. CDR1 MDHEN and CDR2 SYDVKM come from the germline V gene. The CDR3 region has the DNA TGTGCCAGCAGCCAGAGGGACTACTTGCACTACGAGCAGTACTTC. This gives the protein CASSQRDYLHYEQYF. The complete variable domain, with remaining parts taken from reference TRBV28 and TRBJ2-7, reads DVKVTQSSRYLVKRTGEKVFLECVQDMDHENMFWYRQDPGLGLRLIYFSYDVKMKEKGDIPEGYSVSREKKERFSLILESASTNQTSMYLCASSQRDYLHYEQYFGPGTRLTVT.

This clone appeared a single time. The chain has TRBV2 and TRBJ2-2; possibly TRBD1 for D (7 bases). This CDR3 contains 15 residues. Trimming removed 6 bases from V and 4 bases from J, with 15 bases in between. Germline CDR1 SNHLY, CDR2 FYNNEI. In DNA form, the CDR3 reads TGTGCCAGCAGGTTGGAGGGGGCCAGCACCGGGGAGCTGTTTTTT. This sequence encodes CASRLEGASTGELFF.

The DNA for the CDR3 is TGTGCCAGCAGCTTGGGGACAGGGAGTTACATTCAGTACTTC. Translated, it gives CASSLGTGSYIQYF. This chain uses TRBV5-6 with TRBJ2-4; TRBD1 aligns across 8 bases. The CDR3 length is 14 residues. V was clipped by 0 bases and J by 8 bases; unmatched bases: 4. Germline V gene lookup returns CDR1 SGHDT and CDR2 YYEEEE.

Notes on this clone: One junction end disagrees with the germline gene, perhaps due to a read error. J is TRBJ2-7 and V is TRBV7-9; 10 bases are shared with TRBD2. Germline V gene data show CDR1 as SEHNR and CDR2 as FQNEAQ (reference sequence). CDR3 length: 15 amino acids. The CDR3 DNA is TGTTCCAGCAGTCTCGGACTAGCGGCGAACTACGAGCAGTACTTC. This translates into CSSSLGLAANYEQYF.

About this clone itself: The junction shows a germline mismatch at one end, possibly a read error. The V gene is TRBV7-9, the J gene TRBJ2-1, with 9 bases identical to TRBD2. Germline CDR1 and CDR2: SEHNR and FQNEAQ (reference sequence). The CDR3 loop spans 15 amino acids. The CDR3 nucleotides are TGTGCCAGCAGCCTAGCGGGGCTAACCTACAATGAGCAGTTCTTC. It encodes CASSLAGLTYNEQFF.

This rearrangement joins TRBV9 to TRBJ2-1, with 14 positions matching TRBD2. V dropped 4 bases and J dropped 9; count of bases not matched to a gene: 6. The CDR3 has 15 amino acids. The germline V gene has CDR1 SGDLS and CDR2 YYNGEE. The CDR3 DNA sequence: TGTGCCAGCAGCCTCGGGACTAGCGGGAGAAGTGAGCAGTTCTTC. Protein: CASSLGTSGRSEQFF.

The rearrangement joins TRBV21-1 to TRBJ1-1; the D segment call TRBD1 is taken from the table without a DNA check. TRBV21-1 corresponds to a pseudogene. This CDR3 spans 15 amino acids. DNA of the CDR3: TGTGCCAGCAGCAAAGGGACAGGGGGAGACACTGAAGCTTTCTTT. Its protein product is CASSKGTGGDTEAFF.

Details on this clone: At one boundary the junction diverges from the germline segment, which might be a read error. The sample contains more than one DNA sequence encoding this CDR3. The chain couples TRBV25-1 to TRBJ1-4; TRBD1 is a possible D gene (5 bases). CDR3 length: 17 amino acids. Germline V gene data show CDR1 as MGHDK and CDR2 as SYGVNS. This CDR3 reads CASSEPRDGATNEKLFF. DNA for the CDR3: TGCGCCAGCAGTGAACCGCGGGACGGTGCAACTAATGAAAAACTGTTTTTT.